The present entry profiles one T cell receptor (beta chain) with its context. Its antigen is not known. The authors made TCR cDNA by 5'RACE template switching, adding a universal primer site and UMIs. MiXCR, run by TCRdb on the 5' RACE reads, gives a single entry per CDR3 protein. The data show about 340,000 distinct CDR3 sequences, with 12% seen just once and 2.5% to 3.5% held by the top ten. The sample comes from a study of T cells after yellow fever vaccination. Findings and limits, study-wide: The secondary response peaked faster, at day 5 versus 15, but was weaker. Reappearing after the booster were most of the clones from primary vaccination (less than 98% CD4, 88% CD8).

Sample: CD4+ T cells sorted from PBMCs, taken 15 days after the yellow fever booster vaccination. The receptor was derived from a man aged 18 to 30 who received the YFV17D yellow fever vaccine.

CDR3 region: CASSSGGSVNYGYTF. CDR3 nucleotide sequence: TGTGCCAGCAGCTCGGGGGGGAGCGTTAACTATGGCTACACCTTC. V is TRBV7-2 and J is TRBJ1-2; D may be TRBD1 (5 bases). The CDR3 spans 15 residues. V was pared by 4 bases and J by 1 base, with 13 bases between. Germline V gene data show CDR1 as SGHTA and CDR2 as FQGNSA.